The following is a T cell receptor beta chain sequence with its context. Data came from immunoSEQ multiplex PCR; TCRdb stores just in-frame clones and leaves some out. This table holds around 250,000 clones, around 87% found once. This record belongs to a study of blood T cell repertoires in COVID-19. Study information: T cells, B-cell-depleted T cells, or PBMCs provided the cDNA or gDNA that served as material.

The CDR3 loop spans 13 amino acids. V lost 5 bases, J lost 5 bases, and 3 bases stayed unmatched. This chain joins TRBV12-3 or TRBV12-4 and TRBJ1-2; 9 bases map to TRBD1. Sequenced: peripheral blood. The TCR sequence derives from a woman between 65 and 79 years old with active or convalescent COVID-19. The CDR3 DNA reads TGTGCCAGCAGTGGGACAGGGCGTTATGGCTACACCTTC. Translation gives CASSGTGRYGYTF.